The present TCR beta chain was sequenced within a study of blood T cell repertoires in COVID-19. Turning to the study itself: Samples of COVID-19 (acute and convalescent) were obtained from the United States, Italy and Spain. The cDNA or gDNA used as material had been derived from T cells, B-cell-depleted T cells, or PBMCs.

There are 15 residues in the CDR3. V shed 7 bases and J shed 5 bases, with 20 bases lying between them. Germline V gives CDR1 SGHTA, CDR2 FQGNSA. As handled by the study authors: The authors estimated nucleated cell counts from reference gene primer amplification. Clones were read by immunoSEQ multiplex PCR, and TCRdb kept only the in-frame ones, dropping some. V and J calls and clone size are given by that table; D and trimming were obtained from the DNA. The profile shows over 150,000 clones, approximately 80% of them singletons. Sequencing was performed on peripheral blood. The receptor's source is a human donor in a cohort sampled during active COVID-19. The V gene is TRBV7-2, the J gene TRBJ1-2; perhaps TRBD1 as D (6 bases). As DNA, the CDR3 is TGTGCCAGCAACCTGGACAGATCCAGGGCGTATGGCTACACCTTC. Its protein is CASNLDRSRAYGYTF.